These 14 T cell receptor beta chains were all obtained from the same sample, sequenced in a study of blood T cell repertoires in COVID-19. Method: immunoSEQ multiplex PCR; TCRdb's copy keeps in-frame clones and lacks some. This sample has 450,000 or so clones, with over 75% found just once. The sample taken for sequencing was peripheral blood. The receptors derive from a woman aged 40 to 50 with COVID-19, enrolled during active disease.

The rearrangement joins TRBV6-5 to TRBJ2-1; D might be TRBD1 (7 bases). The CDR3 contains 14 residues. Germline CDR1 MNHEY, CDR2 SVGAGI. Trimming removed 6 bases at V and 9 bases at J, with 18 bases between. CDR3 bases: TGTGCCAGCAGCGATTTACAGGGGCGGGGTGAGCAGTTCTTC. Translating it yields CASSDLQGRGEQFF.

To note about this clone: The same CDR3 can be traced to other DNA sequences in this sample. The rearrangement links TRBV3-1 (or the pseudogene TRBV3-2) to TRBJ1-1; D might be TRBD1 (5 bases). Germline CDR1 is LGHDT and CDR2 is YNNKEL (reference sequence). The CDR3 loop spans 15 amino acids. The germline V and J ends were trimmed by 4 bases and 4 bases, with 16 bases remaining between them. The CDR3 region is CASSLGTPLGTEAFF. DNA of the CDR3: TGTGCCAGCAGCCTCGGGACTCCCCTAGGCACTGAAGCTTTCTTT.

The chain has TRBV18 and TRBJ2-7; 10 bases line up with TRBD2. V dropped 3 bases and J dropped 6; count of bases not matched to a gene: 11. CDR1 is KGHSH and CDR2 is LQKENI in the germline V gene. The CDR3 covers 16 residues. As DNA, the CDR3 is TGTGCCAGCTCACCGGGTAGCGGGAGGACCCTCGGCGAGCAGTACTTC. It is translated as CASSPGSGRTLGEQYF.

The gene calls are TRBV10-3 and TRBJ2-5; 8 bases match TRBD2. The ends lost 4 bases at V and 5 bases at J; junction bases unmatched: 6. CDR1 ENHRY and CDR2 SYGVKD come from the germline V gene. The CDR3 contains 14 residues. The DNA for the CDR3 is TGTGCCATCAGTGCGATTAGCGGGGTGGAGACCCAGTACTTC. It specifies CAISAISGVETQYF.

The genes are TRBV6-5 and TRBJ1-2; D remains unclear. V was cut by 2 bases and J by 9 bases, with 13 bases left in between. Germline CDR1 reads MNHEY; CDR2 reads SVGAGI. The CDR3 loop spans 13 amino acids. The CDR3 sequence: CASSYTGEASYTF. In DNA, the CDR3 is TGTGCCAGCAGTTACACCGGGGAGGCGAGCTACACCTTC.

This rearrangement joins TRBV4-3 to TRBJ2-7; D is undetermined. The CDR3 totals 15 residues. CDR1 is LGHNA and CDR2 is YSLEER in the germline V gene. V lost 0 bases and J lost 0, with 9 bases in between. CDR3 sequence: CASSQEKWSSYEQYF. The CDR3 bases are TGCGCCAGCAGCCAAGAAAAGTGGAGCTCCTACGAGCAGTACTTC.

The chain recombines TRBV6-2 or TRBV6-3 with TRBJ1-4; D is perhaps TRBD1 (6 bases). Trimming took 4 bases from V and 0 from J, leaving 12 bases between them. This CDR3 has 16 amino acids. CDR1 and CDR2 from the germline V gene are MNHEY and SVGEGT. CDR3 in amino acids: CASSFGQTTTNEKLFF. CDR3 nucleotide sequence: TGTGCCAGCAGTTTCGGACAGACTACAACTAATGAAAAACTGTTTTTT.

The rearrangement links TRBV28 to TRBJ1-4; 7 nucleotides line up with TRBD1. The CDR3 covers 19 residues. In germline, CDR1 is MDHEN, CDR2 SYDVKM. J gave up 3 bases and V 2 bases, and 15 bases lay outside the gene matches. The DNA of the CDR3 is TGTGCCAGCAGTTTAAGGGGGCGCGGAGGGGGTGAGGCTAATGAAAAACTGTTTTTT. Amino acid sequence: CASSLRGRGGGEANEKLFF.

The chain carries TRBV2 and TRBJ2-7; 8 nucleotides agree with TRBD1. The CDR3 length is 14 residues. The V and J ends lost 6 bases and 9 bases, in that order; junction bases with no gene match: 13. The germline gives CDR1 SNHLY, CDR2 FYNNEI. Here the CDR3 DNA reads TGTGCCAGCAGGAGGGGTGACAGGGGCTCGGCGCAGTACTTC. It encodes CASRRGDRGSAQYF.

This sequence joins TRBV19 and TRBJ1-2; 7 bases agree with TRBD1. The V segment lost 9 bases and the J segment 7 bases; nucleotides outside the gene matches: 5. This CDR3 has 11 residues. Germline lookup yields CDR1 LNHDA and CDR2 SQIVND (reference sequence). CDR3 region: CASLTGVGYTF. In DNA form, the CDR3 reads TGTGCCAGCTTAACAGGGGTTGGCTACACCTTC. Combining the CDR3 with reference TRBV19 and TRBJ1-2 gives the whole variable domain DGGITQSPKYLFRKEGQNVTLSCEQNLNHDAMYWYRQDPGQGLRLIYYSQIVNDFQKGDIAEGYSVSREKKESFPLTVTSAQKNPTAFYLCASLTGVGYTFGSGTRLTVV.

The chain links TRBV9 to TRBJ2-7, with D possibly TRBD1 on 6 matching bases. Germline V gene lookup returns CDR1 SGDLS and CDR2 YYNGEE. This CDR3 spans 15 amino acids. The V end lost 0 bases, the J end lost 1 base, and 11 bases lay between the germline ends. The CDR3 DNA reads as TGTGCCAGCAGCGTAGGGGCAGGGGATTCCTACGAGCAGTACTTC. It is translated as CASSVGAGDSYEQYF.

This clone was seen just once. The junction does not match germline at one end; this may be a read error. The chain combines TRBV24-1 with TRBJ2-1; 14 bases map to TRBD2. The CDR3 totals 14 residues. In germline, CDR1 is KGHDR, CDR2 SFDVKD. The CDR3 reads CATSGTSGGNEQFF. The CDR3 DNA sequence: TGTGCCACGAGTGGGACTAGCGGGGGCAATGAGCAGTTCTTC.

This sequence joins TRBV7-2 and TRBJ1-6; perhaps TRBD1 as D (6 bases). Germline assignment: CDR1 SGHTA and CDR2 FQGNSA. This CDR3 is built from 16 residues. V was shortened by 5 bases and J by 10 bases, with 21 bases between the two germline ends. The CDR3 loop is CASSQGGAQGGSPLHF. The CDR3, as DNA: TGTGCCAGCAGCCAAGGAGGGGCACAGGGAGGGTCACCCCTCCACTTT.

The chain has TRBV5-5 and TRBJ1-6; 7 nucleotides line up with TRBD1. The J segment lost 8 bases and the V segment lost 0 bases, leaving 2 bases of the junction unmatched. CDR1 is SGHKS, CDR2 YYEKEE, per germline (reference sequence). The CDR3 has 14 amino acids. Here the CDR3 reads CASSLAGGHSPLHF. Written as DNA, the CDR3 is TGTGCCAGCAGCTTGGCAGGGGGACATTCACCCCTCCACTTT.